This T cell receptor beta chain comes out of a study of cytomegalovirus exposure and HLA in healthy donors. Background on the study: An analysis done earlier identified some 120 million unique TCR beta sequences from about 179 million T cells. Study outcomes and limitations: An ancestry cluster, one associated with Asian ancestry, reportedly showed fewer N-insertions than the approximately 670-donor mean in a later analysis. Approximately 17,000 TCR beta sequences were associated with HLA alleles at 0.05 false discovery rate in a later analysis. Rare TCR sequences dominated, though some public TCRs recurred in many donors.

This clone has only one observation. No antigen is known for it. Primers for the PCR totalled 60 Vbeta and 13 Jbeta. TCRdb's copy holds only in-frame clones and misses some; the assay was immunoSEQ multiplex PCR. The data hold 180,000 or so clones, with around 79% observed a single time. This receptor was obtained from a man aged 45-65 years in good health and CMV-seropositive. Source material: PBMCs.

The CDR3 nucleotides read TGTGCCAGCAGGGACAGGGGCTGGGAGACCCAGTACTTC. This translates into CASRDRGWETQYF. The V and J genes are TRBV27 and TRBJ2-5; 9 nucleotides agree with TRBD1. V lost 6 bases, J lost 5 bases, and 4 bases stayed unmatched. The CDR3 is made up of 13 amino acids. Germline loops: CDR1 MNHEY, CDR2 SMNVEV (reference sequence).